The text below deals with one TCR beta chain. This clonotype was counted at least ten times. There is no known antigen for this receptor. The record has no base qualities; no much larger clone is one base away. Library generation was performed with multiplex PCR. This sample was sequenced with an Illumina HiSeq 4000. CDR3 regions were amplified by Arm-PCR with iRepertoire HTBI primers to construct TCR beta libraries. Gel purification was performed on PCR products prior to sequencing. The paper's data handling went like this. Across samples, fewer than 70 TRBV and around 15 TRBJ segments were identified and used for gene usage analysis of CDR3 amino acid clonotypes. COPE and FqMerger were used to merge filtered high-quality paired reads into contigs. BLAST was used to align contigs to IMGT TRBV, TRBD and TRBJ reference genes, with CDR3 defined following IMGT. Any clonotype with a frequency above 0.1% was counted as a highly expanded clone. Shannon entropy was used to measure repertoire diversity, and the Gini coefficient was used to measure V-J evenness. A clonotype was considered public if more than one individual shared it. Through fastp at Q25 and MiXCR, TCRdb rebuilt clones from the public reads, retaining in-frame beta chains. Each CDR3 protein gets just one entry, which takes the most common genes and DNA from the rows behind it. Clone size and V and J calls follow TCRdb, not the original study. A total of hundreds of thousands of distinct CDR3 sequences appear in this sample, more than 10% of them only once. The ten largest clones capture roughly 8.9% of the sample.

This entry is derived from a study of regulatory T cells in long-lasting Graves disease (dated by TCRdb to the early 2020s). For the wider study: In the newly diagnosed Graves' disease group, patients had been taking antithyroid drugs for less than 3 months. Persistent Graves' disease patients were compared with newly diagnosed Graves' disease patients by peripheral blood TCR sequencing and RNA sequencing. The study took place in China and was registered as a clinical trial. TCR sequencing covered about 13 persistent and approximately 20 newly diagnosed Graves' disease patients, about 35 samples in total. Paper-wide results and their limitations: Peripheral blood alone was examined, since thyroid tissue, which constituted the primary lesion, could not be accessed. Sequencing and analysis were limited to the TCR beta chain. Persistent patients shared more public clonotypes among themselves (more than 2,500) than newly diagnosed patients did (over 950). Persistent disease showed preferential use of TRBV28, TRBJ1-2 and TRBJ2-5, whereas newly diagnosed disease favored TRBV20-1 and TRBJ2-1. Compared with newly diagnosed patients, patients with persistent Graves' disease had lower TCR Shannon entropy and fewer highly expanded clones, which suggests clonal expansion. The small sample size was acknowledged by the authors as a limitation that may reduce accuracy.

After removal of 3 bases from V and 3 bases from J, the junction retains 6 bases not matched to a gene. According to the germline V gene (reference sequence), CDR1 reads DFQATT and CDR2 reads SNEGSKA. Counted from cysteine to phenylalanine, this CDR3 has 15 amino acids. Kept here is only the CDR3 DNA, which spans 45 bases and is read in frame from base 1. This specimen's time point label, interpreted: newly diagnosed GD, antithyroid drugs for less than 3 months. RNA was extracted from PBMCs in TRIzol for both TCR sequencing and RNA sequencing. The diagnosis of Graves' disease followed American Thyroid Association guidelines. Patients were recruited from an endocrinology department in Xi'an, China. From each patient, roughly 9 milliliters of peripheral blood was collected into an EDTA anticoagulant tube. PBMCs were isolated by Ficoll Paque Plus density gradient separation without further T cell sorting. An Agilent 2100 Bioanalyzer and agarose gel were used to check RNA quality, while a NanoDrop 2000 measured RNA concentration.

The data also belong to a second study, concerning T cells in Graves' hyperthyroidism and ophthalmopathy. In that second paper, the authors write: A patient counted as having stable Graves' hyperthyroidism if no progression to ophthalmopathy occurred over 18 months of follow-up. Hyperthyroidism patients were newly diagnosed, had a disease duration of under 2 months, and were aged 18 to 65 years. Any patient with an uncontrolled infection, another autoimmune disease, pregnancy or lactation was excluded. Clinical symptoms, serum thyroxine and TRAb, thyroid ultrasound, and orbital computed tomography formed the basis for the diagnoses. The first round of RT-PCR for the TCR CDR3 was performed with the HTBI primer set and the Qiagen OneStep RT-PCR kit. Blood samples also contained most of the expanded thyroid clonotypes (frequency above 0.001), which suggests that blood repertoires may reflect thyroid immune responses. Ophthalmopathy was separated from stable hyperthyroidism by a 13 V-J signature model, with about 88% sensitivity and about 81% specificity obtained in cross-validation and 80%/75% obtained in testing. In validation, the model predicted progression to ophthalmopathy a median of around 6.5 months before onset, with about 71% sensitivity and just under 75% specificity. To identify distinguishing TCR V-J signatures, a discovery cohort of 100 or so patients was used, comprising approximately 40 with Graves' ophthalmopathy and around 60 with stable Graves' hyperthyroidism. Whether ophthalmopathy could be predicted prospectively was tested in an independent validation cohort made up of 18 to 20 hyperthyroidism patients plus 17 patients who later progressed to ophthalmopathy. The 95 to 100 discovery patients were divided at random into training and test sets in a 7:3 ratio. The study also compared thyroid tissue and blood T-cell repertoires from several Graves' hyperthyroidism patients. After blood sampling, hyperthyroidism patients were treated with methimazole at a starting dose of 30 mg daily, and ophthalmopathy patients were treated with high-dose intravenous methylprednisolone. Libraries were constructed in a second round of multiplex PCR, after which size selection and purification were carried out. Paired-end sequencing of the libraries was performed with 100 bp reads on an Illumina HiSeq2000. SOAPnuke was used to process the raw data, throwing out any read that contained adapters or uncalled bases, had a mean Phred below 15, or lacked an exact constant-primer or identifier match. COPE v1.2.5 was used to merge high-quality paired reads, and clonotypes were defined as unique nucleotide sequences. MiTCR v1.1 was used to align the clonotypes against IMGT TRBV, TRBD and TRBJ reference segments. Only V-J combinations with frequency above 0.0001, covering 98% to 99.2% of repertoires, were analysed. A TCS score was defined as the ratio of F50 (clonal expansion) to E x V (chaos), with BLOSUM62-based TCRdist applied between CDR3 peptides within each V-J. Welch's t-statistics and random forest reduced fewer than 550 V-J features to about 12, which were used in a naive Bayes classifier (R e1071). No statistical method was used to fix the sample size in advance, and group allocation was not hidden from the investigators. TCR Vbeta CDR3 sequencing of 120 to 150 peripheral blood samples (over 40 ophthalmopathy, 70 to 85 hyperthyroidism and roughly 17 progressor patients) is reported in the paper.

The sequence came from a woman under 40 with Graves disease. Donor details come from another sample of the same person, matched by shared clones. The material was peripheral blood mononuclear cells (PBMCs), obtained at new diagnosis, from a patient treated with antithyroid drugs. The V gene is TRBV20-1 and the J gene is TRBJ2-7, with 12 bases in between that match TRBD2. The CDR3 reads as follows: CSASGSSGRDYEQYF. The DNA sequence is given as TGCAGTGCTAGTGGGTCTAGCGGGAGGGACTACGAGCAGTACTTC.